This TCR beta chain derives from a study of early T cells in non-severe SARS-CoV-2 infection. Points from the study as a whole: Missing private and CD4 specificities, VDJdb matching favored anti-spike CD8 responses.

The germline V and J ends were trimmed by 2 bases and 6 bases, with 11 bases remaining between them. Germline loops: CDR1 MRHNA, CDR2 SNTAGT. CDR3 length equals 15 residues. This clonotype was seen more than once but under ten times. Its antigen is undetermined. TCRdb recomputed calls from the 5' RACE reads with MiXCR, one row per CDR3 protein. The table has fewer than 55,000 distinct CDR3 sequences, 8% to 13% seen once; the top ten hold 13%. The rearrangement uses TRBV6-4 and TRBJ1-6; a weak D match, TRBD1 (5 bases). The sequenced sample was whole blood. This receptor was taken from an adult who was a healthcare worker with PCR-confirmed SARS-CoV-2 infection or an uninfected control (not recorded which). In DNA, the CDR3 is TGTGCCAGCAGTGACAAGGGGCAGGGTAATTCACCCCTCCACTTT. It translates to CASSDKGQGNSPLHF.